This T cell receptor beta chain was recorded in a study of glioma-infiltrating T cells after dendritic cell vaccination. Whole-study context: Monocyte-derived dendritic cells, cultured approximately seven days with IL-4 and GM-CSF, were pulsed with autologous tumor lysate. Whole-study results and caveats: TCR clonality showed no direct relationship with survival. Only a small number of patients had complete blood and tumor samples.

The CDR3 is 14 amino acids. Trimming took 0 bases from V and 8 from J; bases not matched to a gene: 7. CDR1 and CDR2 (germline): SGDLS, YYNGEE. Concerning this clone: The antigen is undetermined.

TCRB CDR3 was amplified from 2 ug genomic DNA or less. Profiled with immunoSEQ multiplex PCR; TCRdb holds only in-frame clones, not every one. The sample consists of just under 100,000 clones, around 80% of them appearing once. The time point was: after dendritic cell vaccination, including at tumor progression/relapse. The receptor's source is a human donor with glioblastoma. This sequence joins TRBV9 and TRBJ1-2; 7 nucleotides align to TRBD1. Here the sequenced sample was blood, taken after dendritic cell vaccination. The CDR3 DNA follows: TGTGCCAGCAGCGTAGTCCCAGGGGGAGAGGGCTACACCTTC. Encoded protein: CASSVVPGGEGYTF.